The 7 T cell receptor beta chains reported below all come from one sample, sequenced in a study of shared clonotypes between healthy human individuals. Data came from immunoSEQ multiplex PCR; TCRdb stores just in-frame clones and leaves some out. Of about 700,000 clones detected, approximately 90% appear once; the ten largest clones hold about a quarter. Positive CCR7 selection of CD45RO-negative cells yielded the naive CD8 cells, and terminally differentiated effector memory CD45RA+ cells were excluded. Source material: naive CD8+ T cells sorted from blood. The receptors derive from a man aged 30 to 39 in good health.

This rearrangement joins TRBV14 to TRBJ1-2; D possibly corresponds to TRBD1 (5 bases). V was cut by 4 bases and J by 4 bases, with 13 bases left in between. The CDR3 runs 14 residues. Per the germline V gene, CDR1 is SGHDN and CDR2 is FVKESK. This CDR3 is CASSPTGALYGYTF. The CDR3 DNA is TGTGCCAGCAGCCCAACCGGGGCCCTCTATGGCTACACCTTC.

The chain carries TRBV6-9 and TRBJ1-2, with 8 bases aligning to TRBD1. The CDR3 is made up of 13 amino acids. The V gene's germline CDR1 is MNHGY and CDR2 SVAAGI. The V segment lost 5 bases and the J segment 7 bases; nucleotides outside the gene matches: 6. Written as DNA, the CDR3 is TGTGCCAGCAGTGCCCAGGGGGCGCGTGGCTACACCTTC. It yields the protein CASSAQGARGYTF.

The chain uses TRBV5-1 and TRBJ2-7, with 10 bases that match TRBD2. CDR3 length equals 12 residues. In germline, CDR1 is SGHRS, CDR2 YFSETQ. Trimming cost V 4 bases and J 7 bases; bases outside gene matches: 2. CDR3 sequence: CASSPGLAEQYF. The CDR3 DNA follows: TGCGCCAGCAGCCCGGGACTAGCGGAGCAGTACTTC. Drawing the rest from reference TRBV5-1 and TRBJ2-7, the complete variable domain is KAGVTQTPRYLIKTRGQQVTLSCSPISGHRSVSWYQQTPGQGLQFLFEYFSETQRNKGNFPGRFSGRQFSNSRSEMNVSTLELGDSALYLCASSPGLAEQYFGPGTRLTVT.

The rearrangement links TRBV6-5 to TRBJ2-7; D remains unclear. The CDR3 totals 14 residues. CDR1 and CDR2 (germline): MNHEY, SVGAGI. V was cut by 6 bases and J by 2 bases, with 14 bases left in between. The CDR3 region is CASSLNGPAYEQYF. The DNA of the CDR3 is TGTGCCAGCAGCCTTAATGGGCCAGCCTACGAGCAGTACTTC.

The CDR3 reads CASSSAATNEKLFF. The DNA of the CDR3 is TGTGCCAGCAGCTCCGCAGCAACTAATGAAAAACTGTTTTTT. The chain links TRBV11-2 to TRBJ1-4; the D is unclear. The V end lost 4 bases, the J end lost 0 bases, and 6 bases lay between the germline ends. CDR1 and CDR2 from the germline V gene are SGHAT and FQNNGV. This CDR3 contains 14 residues. Based on the CDR3 plus reference TRBV11-2 and TRBJ1-4, the full variable domain is EAGVAQSPRYKIIEKRQSVAFWCNPISGHATLYWYQQILGQGPKLLIQFQNNGVVDDSQLPKDRFSAERLKGVDSTLKIQPAKLEDSAVYLCASSSAATNEKLFFGSGTQLSVL.

V and J are TRBV7-6 and TRBJ2-1; a weak D match, TRBD1 (5 bases). The ends were cut back, 0 bases at V and 2 bases at J, with 8 bases in the middle. Germline V gene lookup returns CDR1 SGHVS and CDR2 FNYEAQ. The CDR3 contains 15 residues. CDR3 DNA sequence: TGTGCCAGCAGCTTAGCCAGGGTCCCCTACAATGAGCAGTTCTTC. Its translation is CASSLARVPYNEQFF.

The chain is built from TRBV4-2 and TRBJ2-5, with 8 bases fitting TRBD2. With V trimmed by 1 base and J by 4 bases, 5 bases remained unmatched. This CDR3 contains 15 residues. From germline, CDR1 is LGHNA and CDR2 YNFKEQ. CDR3 nucleotide sequence: TGTGCCAGCAGCCAAGCGGGAGGGCCCTCAGAGACCCAGTACTTC. Its translation: CASSQAGGPSETQYF.